The T cell receptor beta chain described here comes from a study of cytomegalovirus exposure and HLA in healthy donors. As concerns this clone: Its antigen is unidentified.

It was with 60 Vbeta and 13 Jbeta primers that the PCR ran. Profiling relied on immunoSEQ multiplex PCR, and the TCRdb table lists in-frame clones only, not all of them. The data contain about 92,000 clones, 60% to 85% of them singletons. Study results and limitations: The likely origin of a cluster of highly shared sequence variants was a sequencing artifact. Based on reports, TCR beta sequences accurately predicted HLA-A and HLA-B alleles for most subjects.

Per germline, CDR1 SGDLS and CDR2 YYNGEE. The V gene end was trimmed by 0 bases and the J gene end by 2 bases; junction bases not matched to a gene: 5. The CDR3 loop spans 16 amino acids. All the people who gave samples were healthy bone marrow donors. There were likely unrecorded immune exposures, though donors were nominally healthy when sampled. The receptor was isolated from a man aged 45-65 years in good health and CMV-seropositive. Source material: PBMCs. V is TRBV9 and J is TRBJ2-5; 9 bases map to TRBD2. CDR3 sequence (DNA): TGTGCCAGCAGCGTAGTAGCGGGGGAATTTCAAGAGACCCAGTACTTC. Protein sequence: CASSVVAGEFQETQYF.